These 8 T cell receptor beta chains were all obtained from the same sample, sequenced in a study of cytomegalovirus exposure and HLA in healthy donors (dated by TCRdb to 2016 to 2017). The protocol used for the library was the immunoSEQ multiplex PCR assay. For the multiplex PCR, a mixture combining 60 forward primers for TCR Vbeta segments and 13 reverse primers for TCR Jbeta segments was used. TCRdb took this table from immuneACCESS and kept in-frame rearrangements with V and J called. Such tables lack part of the clones; where checked against another copy, unresolved V genes explain under half of the gap, and the rest is unexplained. The table for this sample lists 100,000 or so clones; around 80% of them were counted only once. Of the sample, roughly 1.5% falls within the top ten clones. The sequencing input was PBMCs. The receptors originated from a man in his forties or fifties in good health and CMV-seronegative.

Only a few counts were recorded for this clone. J is TRBJ1-4 and V is TRBV7-8; perhaps TRBD1 as D (6 bases). Germline CDR1 and CDR2: SGHVS and FQNEAQ. The CDR3 is 19 amino acids. Trimming pared 1 base from V and 5 bases from J, leaving 23 bases between. The CDR3 reads CASSLVPHRWTDGNEKLFF. CDR3 coding DNA: TGTGCCAGCAGCTTAGTCCCCCACCGATGGACAGACGGGAATGAAAAACTGTTTTTT. Together with reference TRBV7-8 and TRBJ1-4, the CDR3 gives the full variable domain: GAGVSQSPRYKVAKRGQDVALRCDPISGHVSLFWYQQALGQGPEFLTYFQNEAQLDKSGLPSDRFFAERPEGSVSTLKIQRTQQEDSAVYLCASSLVPHRWTDGNEKLFFGSGTQLSVL.

The chain couples TRBV4-2 to TRBJ2-6; a possible D gene is TRBD1 (6 bases). CDR1 and CDR2 (germline): LGHNA, YNFKEQ. The CDR3 loop spans 17 amino acids. V was clipped by 0 bases and J by 4 bases, with 13 bases between them. The CDR3 region is CASSQETGAQGANVLTF. The CDR3 region has the DNA TGTGCCAGCAGCCAAGAGACAGGTGCCCAGGGGGCCAACGTCCTGACTTTC.

The chain is built from TRBV6-5 and TRBJ2-7; no clear D gene. V lost 3 bases, J lost 0 bases, and 12 bases lay in between. This CDR3 has 15 amino acids. Germline V gene lookup returns CDR1 MNHEY and CDR2 SVGAGI. The CDR3 here is CASSYLPRSSYEQYF. The CDR3, as DNA: TGTGCCAGCAGTTATCTTCCGAGGTCCTCCTACGAGCAGTACTTC.

The chain has TRBV27 and TRBJ2-3; a possible D gene is TRBD2 (7 bases). CDR1 and CDR2 from the germline V gene are MNHEY and SMNVEV (reference sequence). V shed 4 bases and J shed 4 bases, with 21 bases lying between them. There are 17 residues in the CDR3. CDR3 coding DNA: TGTGCCAGCAGTTGGGGTTTTGGAGGGGGGGCACCAGATACGCAGTATTTT. Protein product: CASSWGFGGGAPDTQYF.

The chain uses TRBV2 and TRBJ1-2; possible D gene TRBD1, 6 bases. V was clipped by 8 bases and J by 6 bases, with 16 bases between them. The CDR3 extends over 13 amino acids. Germline CDR1 and CDR2: SNHLY and FYNNEI. CDR3 DNA sequence: TGTGCCAGCTCCCCCCTCAGGGGCCATGGCTACACCTTC. Translated: CASSPLRGHGYTF. Together with reference TRBV2 and TRBJ1-2, the CDR3 gives the full variable domain: EPEVTQTPSHQVTQMGQEVILRCVPISNHLYFYWYRQILGQKVEFLVSFYNNEISEKSEIFDDQFSVERPDGSNFTLKIRSTKLEDSAMYFCASSPLRGHGYTFGSGTRLTVV.

The gene calls are TRBV10-3 and TRBJ2-7; a possible D gene is TRBD1 (5 bases). This CDR3 comprises 12 residues. Germline assignment: CDR1 ENHRY and CDR2 SYGVKD. Trimming left V 8 bases short and J 2 bases short, with 10 bases between. The CDR3, as DNA: TGTGCCATCGGGGCAAGCACCTACGAGCAGTACTTC. Residues: CAIGASTYEQYF.

The V call is TRBV7-8, the J call TRBJ1-5; no definite D call. CDR1 and CDR2 (germline): SGHVS, FQNEAQ. Trimming took off 3 bases at V and 1 base at J, with 7 bases between the two ends. This CDR3 contains 14 residues. The CDR3 loop reads CASSLRESNQPQHF. As DNA, the CDR3 is TGTGCCAGCAGCTTGAGGGAGAGCAATCAGCCCCAGCATTTT.

This chain uses TRBV9 with TRBJ2-7; the D is unclear. V gave up 3 bases and J gave up 6 bases, with 13 bases separating them. Germline V gene data show CDR1 as SGDLS and CDR2 as YYNGEE. The CDR3 consists of 13 residues. The CDR3 region is CASSAIGESEQYF. The CDR3 DNA reads TGTGCCAGCAGCGCGATTGGAGAGTCCGAGCAGTACTTC.